Following are 13 T cell receptor beta chains from one sample sequenced in a study of cytomegalovirus exposure and HLA in healthy donors. The PCR used 60 Vbeta and 13 Jbeta primers. Assay used: immunoSEQ multiplex PCR; TCRdb lists only in-frame clones, some missing. Of 150,000 to 200,000 clones listed, roughly 80% are singletons. The sequenced sample consisted of PBMCs. Source of these receptors: a woman aged 40 to 50 in good health and CMV-seropositive.

This chain joins TRBV5-1 and TRBJ2-5; TRBD1 matches at 8 bases. The V gene end was trimmed by 2 bases and the J gene end by 0 bases; junction bases not matched to a gene: 3. The CDR3 is 15 amino acids. Germline CDR1 SGHRS, CDR2 YFSETQ. CDR3 bases: TGCGCCAGCAGCTTTCTGACAGGGGACCAAGAGACCCAGTACTTC. Translated, it gives CASSFLTGDQETQYF. Drawing the rest from reference TRBV5-1 and TRBJ2-5, the complete variable domain is KAGVTQTPRYLIKTRGQQVTLSCSPISGHRSVSWYQQTPGQGLQFLFEYFSETQRNKGNFPGRFSGRQFSNSRSEMNVSTLELGDSALYLCASSFLTGDQETQYFGPGTRLLVL.

V usage is TRBV29-1 and J usage is TRBJ2-7; 10 nucleotides align to TRBD1. This CDR3 is built from 14 residues. CDR1 is SQVTM and CDR2 is ANQGSEA in the germline V gene. J gave up 12 bases and V 2 bases, and 13 bases lay outside the gene matches. CDR3 amino acids: CSVERSLDRGFRYF. CDR3 coding DNA: TGCAGCGTTGAAAGGTCCCTGGACAGGGGGTTTCGGTACTTC.

This clone was recorded a few times. The chain uses TRBV19 and TRBJ2-3; TRBD2 is a possible D gene (6 bases). CDR3 size: 13 residues. CDR1 and CDR2 from the germline V gene are LNHDA and SQIVND (reference sequence). V was clipped by 7 bases and J by 2 bases, with 10 bases between them. CDR3 loop: CASTEDYTDTQYF. The CDR3 nucleotides read TGTGCCAGTACGGAGGACTACACAGATACGCAGTATTTT.

The chain couples TRBV5-1 to TRBJ2-7, with 8 nucleotides matching TRBD2. Germline CDR1 is SGHRS and CDR2 is YFSETQ. J lost 4 bases, V lost 3 bases, and 12 bases had no gene match. The CDR3 sequence is 16 residues long. In DNA, the CDR3 is TGCGCCAGCAGCTCGGGAACGAGCGGGAGTATATACGAGCAGTACTTC. This codes for CASSSGTSGSIYEQYF.

Remarks on this clone: The junction and the germline gene differ at one end; a read error may be behind it. V usage is TRBV7-9 and J usage is TRBJ2-6; tentatively, D is TRBD2 (5 bases). The CDR3 spans 17 residues. Germline V gene lookup returns CDR1 SEHNR and CDR2 FQNEAQ (reference sequence). The CDR3 DNA sequence: TGTTCCAGCAGCTTGGGGTACGGAGGCTCTGGGGCCAACGTCCTGACTTTC. Protein sequence: CSSSLGYGGSGANVLTF. Variable domain in full (rest from reference TRBV7-9 and TRBJ2-6): DTGVSQNPRHKITKRGQNVTFRCDPISEHNRLYWYRQTLGQGPEFLTYFQNEAQLEKSRLLSDRFSAERPKGSFSTLEIQRTEQGDSAMYLCSSSLGYGGSGANVLTFGAGSRLTVL.

The genes are TRBV9 and TRBJ2-7; D might be TRBD1 (5 bases). The CDR3 sequence is 14 residues long. The V end lost 3 bases, the J end lost 2 bases, and 12 bases lay between the germline ends. The germline V gene encodes CDR1 SGDLS and CDR2 YYNGEE. CDR3 coding DNA: TGTGCCAGCAGCGGTGACTGGGGCGCCTACGAGCAGTACTTC. Amino acids: CASSGDWGAYEQYF.

This clone was seen a handful of times. The chain recombines TRBV7-6 with TRBJ2-5; 9 bases agree with TRBD1. The length of the CDR3 is 15 residues. Germline V gene lookup returns CDR1 SGHVS and CDR2 FNYEAQ. Unmatched junction bases numbered 6, after V lost 5 bases and J lost 2 bases. This CDR3 is CASSENRGQQETQYF. The DNA of the CDR3 is TGTGCCAGCAGCGAAAACAGGGGGCAACAAGAGACCCAGTACTTC.

This clone was seen more than once but under ten times. V usage is TRBV19 and J usage is TRBJ2-5; weak D call: TRBD1 (6 bases). This CDR3 has 12 residues. The V gene lost 11 bases and the J gene lost 5 bases, with 15 bases spanning the gap. Germline loops: CDR1 LNHDA, CDR2 SQIVND (reference sequence). CDR3 residues: CASRRQGETQYF. In DNA form, the CDR3 reads TGTGCCTCACGTCGGCAGGGGGAGACCCAGTACTTC.

V usage is TRBV19 and J usage is TRBJ1-5; D is perhaps TRBD1 (6 bases). CDR1 is LNHDA and CDR2 is SQIVND in the germline V gene (reference sequence). The CDR3 length is 15 residues. Deletions cut 3 bases from V and 9 bases from J, with 18 bases between. CDR3 in DNA: TGTGCCAGTAGTATTTCGGACAGCTATAATGTGCCCCAGCATTTT. Translation: CASSISDSYNVPQHF. Combining the CDR3 with reference TRBV19 and TRBJ1-5 gives the whole variable domain DGGITQSPKYLFRKEGQNVTLSCEQNLNHDAMYWYRQDPGQGLRLIYYSQIVNDFQKGDIAEGYSVSREKKESFPLTVTSAQKNPTAFYLCASSISDSYNVPQHFGDGTRLSIL.

The rearrangement links TRBV2 to TRBJ1-1; 8 nucleotides match TRBD1. This CDR3 is built from 12 residues. With V trimmed by 1 base and J by 11 bases, 3 bases remained unmatched. Germline V gives CDR1 SNHLY, CDR2 FYNNEI. In DNA form, the CDR3 reads TGTGCCAGCAGTGAAGGTAGGGACAGGGCTTTCTTT. It specifies CASSEGRDRAFF.

The sample holds a few counts of this clone. The chain carries TRBV27 and TRBJ2-5; 8 bases agree with TRBD2. Germline assignment: CDR1 MNHEY and CDR2 SMNVEV (reference sequence). The V segment lost 0 bases and the J segment 2 bases; nucleotides outside the gene matches: 5. CDR3 length: 16 residues. The CDR3 DNA follows: TGTGCCAGCAGTTTATCGAGGATAGCGGGGCAAGAGACCCAGTACTTC. It codes for CASSLSRIAGQETQYF.

This clone was detected a few times. This chain links TRBV19 with TRBJ1-1, with D perhaps TRBD1 (5 bases). Germline-derived CDR1 and CDR2 are LNHDA and SQIVND (reference sequence). V was trimmed by 7 bases and J by 4 bases, leaving 10 bases between them. This CDR3 region has 12 residues. CDR3 nucleotides: TGTGCCAGTAAGCAGGGAGGCACTGAAGCTTTCTTT. As protein: CASKQGGTEAFF.

Concerning this clone itself: An end of the junction differs from the germline gene, which may be a read error. This chain joins TRBV11-2 and TRBJ2-7; TRBD1 matches at 10 bases. This CDR3 comprises 14 residues. CDR1 and CDR2 from the germline V gene are SGHAT and FQNNGV. The CDR3 sequence is CASNLGDRGREQYF. DNA of the CDR3: TGTGCCAGCAACTTAGGGGACAGGGGCCGCGAGCAGTACTTC. Drawing the rest from reference TRBV11-2 and TRBJ2-7, the complete variable domain is EAGVAQSPRYKIIEKRQSVAFWCNPISGHATLYWYQQILGQGPKLLIQFQNNGVVDDSQLPKDRFSAERLKGVDSTLKIQPAKLEDSAVYLCASNLGDRGREQYFGPGTRLTVT.